Listed below are T cell receptor beta chains from one sample, sequenced in a study of cytomegalovirus exposure and HLA in healthy donors. The repertoire was sequenced with immunoSEQ multiplex PCR; TCRdb's copy has only in-frame clones and lacks some. The sample consists of fewer than 180,000 clones, around 60% of them appearing once. The sequenced sample was PBMCs. Receptor source: a woman aged 60-75 years in good health and CMV-seropositive. The CDR3 runs from the conserved cysteine through the conserved F or W. D genes are given only for firm matches. Expanded clones get a size class; other rows say once, few or many, or leave the size out.

TRBD2 | TRBJ2-5 | TRBV7-3 | . | CASSLTSGEQETQYF | TGTGCCAGCAGTTTGACTAGCGGGGAACAAGAGACCCAGTACTTC
. | TRBJ2-1 | TRBV18 | . | CASSPGSMNEQFF | TGTGCCAGCTCACCAGGTAGTATGAATGAGCAGTTCTTC
TRBD1 | TRBJ1-1 | TRBV9 | . | CASSAYEGTGGPGGAFF | TGTGCCAGCAGCGCCTATGAGGGGACAGGGGGCCCCGGCGGGGCTTTCTTT
TRBD2 | TRBJ2-5 | TRBV5-1 | . | CASSKTSGRETQYF | TGCGCCAGCAGCAAAACTAGCGGGAGAGAGACCCAGTACTTC
. | TRBJ2-5 | TRBV9 | . | CASSVWGQQETQYF | TGTGCCAGCAGCGTCTGGGGACAACAAGAGACCCAGTACTTC
. | TRBJ1-1 | TRBV30 | . | CACYRAGLTEALF | TGTGCCTGCTACAGGGCGGGTCTCACTGAAGCTCTCTTT
TRBD2 | TRBJ2-7 | TRBV9 | . | CASSVGGLAGSYEQYF | TGTGCCAGCAGCGTAGGAGGACTAGCGGGATCCTACGAGCAGTACTTC
. | TRBJ2-1 | TRBV28 | . | CASSLIGGGDNNEQFF | TGTGCCAGCAGTTTAATAGGGGGTGGTGACAACAATGAGCAGTTCTTC
. | TRBJ1-1 | TRBV15 | . | CATSRDKGSTEAFF | TGTGCCACCAGCAGAGATAAGGGGTCTACTGAAGCTTTCTTT
. | TRBJ1-4 | TRBV2 | . | CASRGSGFGNEKLFF | TGTGCCAGCCGGGGGTCAGGGTTCGGTAACGAAAAACTGTTTTTT
. | TRBJ1-4 | TRBV6-5 | . | CASTERRNEKLFF | TGTGCCAGCACGGAGAGACGAAATGAAAAACTGTTTTTT
TRBD1 | TRBJ2-1 | TRBV9 | . | CASSASGTDYNEQFF | TGTGCCAGCAGCGCCTCCGGGACAGACTACAATGAGCAGTTCTTC
TRBD2 | TRBJ2-7 | TRBV7-8 | . | CASSLASSGSYEQYF | TGTGCCAGCAGCTTAGCGTCTAGCGGGAGCTACGAGCAGTACTTC
. | TRBJ2-3 | TRBV7-9 | . | CASSHDSKTDTQYF | TGTGCCAGCAGCCATGACAGCAAGACAGATACGCAGTATTTT
TRBD1 | TRBJ1-2 | TRBV5-6 | . | CASSRTGWDGYTF | TGTGCCAGCAGCAGGACAGGATGGGATGGCTACACCTTC
TRBD1 | TRBJ1-6 | TRBV28 | . | CASSSGQGSSPLHF | TGTGCCAGCAGTTCGGGACAGGGGAGTTCACCCCTCCACTTT
TRBD1 | TRBJ2-7 | TRBV7-9 | . | CASSLDGTGAYEQYF | TGTGCCAGCAGCTTAGACGGGACAGGAGCCTACGAGCAGTACTTC
TRBD2 | TRBJ2-7 | TRBV5-1 | . | CASSFTYSGSYEQYF | TGCGCCAGCAGCTTCACTTATAGCGGGAGCTACGAGCAGTACTTC
. | TRBJ1-1 | TRBV7-8 | few | CASSSATAQGAFF | TGTGCCAGCAGCTCAGCGACAGCCCAGGGGGCTTTCTTT
TRBD1 | TRBJ2-7 | TRBV11-2 | few | CASRLVGQTFYEQYF | TGTGCCAGCAGATTAGTGGGACAGACCTTCTACGAGCAGTACTTC
TRBD2 | TRBJ2-5 | TRBV10-1 | few | CASSESLAGGETQYF | TGCGCCAGCAGTGAGTCACTAGCGGGTGGAGAGACCCAGTACTTC
TRBD1 | TRBJ2-7 | TRBV7-2 | few | CASSLGTGRYNSYEQYF | TGTGCCAGCAGCTTAGGGACAGGTCGGTACAACTCCTACGAGCAGTACTTC
TRBD2 | TRBJ2-5 | TRBV29-1 | . | CSVLGRASGRNQETQYF | TGCAGCGTTCTCGGTAGGGCTAGCGGGAGGAACCAAGAGACCCAGTACTTC
. | TRBJ2-1 | TRBV30 | many | CAWSVYQGSYNEQFF | TGTGCCTGGAGTGTATACCAGGGTTCCTACAATGAGCAGTTCTTC
TRBD1 | TRBJ1-1 | TRBV5-1 | . | CASSGGQGANIKNTEAFF | TGCGCCAGCAGCGGAGGACAGGGGGCAAATATTAAGAACACTGAAGCTTTCTTT
TRBD1 | TRBJ2-7 | TRBV4-1 | few | CASSQDVGQGLPYEQYF | TGCGCCAGCAGCCAAGATGTGGGACAGGGTCTCCCATACGAGCAGTACTTC
. | TRBJ1-4 | TRBV5-5 | . | CASSLRGNSNEKLFF | TGTGCCAGCAGCTTAAGGGGGAACTCTAATGAAAAACTGTTTTTT
. | TRBJ2-7 | TRBV6-5 | . | CASSPGGLTYEQYF | TGTGCCAGCAGCCCCGGGGGACTTACGTACGAGCAGTACTTC
. | TRBJ2-1 | TRBV6-1 | . | CASTRGGNEQFF | TGTGCCAGCACCCGTGGGGGGAATGAGCAGTTCTTC
. | TRBJ1-5 | TRBV19 | few | CASSMTEVGGNQPQHF | TGTGCCAGTAGTATGACTGAGGTAGGAGGCAATCAGCCCCAGCATTTT